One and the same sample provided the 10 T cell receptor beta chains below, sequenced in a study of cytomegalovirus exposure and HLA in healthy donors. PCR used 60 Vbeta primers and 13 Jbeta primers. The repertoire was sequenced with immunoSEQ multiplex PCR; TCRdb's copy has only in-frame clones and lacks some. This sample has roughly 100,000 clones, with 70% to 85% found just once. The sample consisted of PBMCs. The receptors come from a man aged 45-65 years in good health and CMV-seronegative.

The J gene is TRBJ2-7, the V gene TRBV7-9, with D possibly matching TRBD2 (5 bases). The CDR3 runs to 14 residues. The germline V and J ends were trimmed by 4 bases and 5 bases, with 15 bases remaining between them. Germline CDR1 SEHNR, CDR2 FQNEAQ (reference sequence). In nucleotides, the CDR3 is TGTGCCAGCAGCTCCAGTTCCGGGAAGCACGAGCAGTACTTC. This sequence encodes CASSSSSGKHEQYF.

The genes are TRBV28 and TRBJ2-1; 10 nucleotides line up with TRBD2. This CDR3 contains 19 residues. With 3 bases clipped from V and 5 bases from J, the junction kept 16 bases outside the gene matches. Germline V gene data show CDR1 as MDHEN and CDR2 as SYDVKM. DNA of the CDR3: TGTGCCAGCAGTTTCCTGGGGGCCCGACTAGCGGGTATTAACAATGAGCAGTTCTTC. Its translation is CASSFLGARLAGINNEQFF.

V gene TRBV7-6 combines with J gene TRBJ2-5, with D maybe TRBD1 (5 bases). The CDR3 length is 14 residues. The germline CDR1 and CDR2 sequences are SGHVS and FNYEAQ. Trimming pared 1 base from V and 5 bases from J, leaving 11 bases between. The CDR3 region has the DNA TGTGCCAGCAGCTTAGTGGGGCCCGGGGAGACCCAGTACTTC. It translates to CASSLVGPGETQYF. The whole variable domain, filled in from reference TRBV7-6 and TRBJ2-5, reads GAGVSQSPRYKVTKRGQDVALRCDPISGHVSLYWYRQALGQGPEFLTYFNYEAQQDKSGLPNDRFSAERPEGSISTLTIQRTEQRDSAMYRCASSLVGPGETQYFGPGTRLLVL.

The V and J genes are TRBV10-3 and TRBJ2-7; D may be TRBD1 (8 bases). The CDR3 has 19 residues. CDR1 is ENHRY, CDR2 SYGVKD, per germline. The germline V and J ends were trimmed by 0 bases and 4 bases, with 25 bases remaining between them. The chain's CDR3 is CAISESGRTGTIGLYEQYF. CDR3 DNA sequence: TGTGCCATCAGTGAGTCAGGGAGGACAGGGACTATCGGGTTATACGAGCAGTACTTC.

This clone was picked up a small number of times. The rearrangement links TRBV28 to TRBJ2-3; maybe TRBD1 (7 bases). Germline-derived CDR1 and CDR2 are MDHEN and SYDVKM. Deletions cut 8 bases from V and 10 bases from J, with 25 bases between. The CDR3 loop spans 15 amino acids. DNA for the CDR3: TGTGCCAGCCTGGAGGGACAGATCTCAACGGGGGCGCAGTATTTT. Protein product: CASLEGQISTGAQYF. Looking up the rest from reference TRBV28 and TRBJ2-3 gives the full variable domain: DVKVTQSSRYLVKRTGEKVFLECVQDMDHENMFWYRQDPGLGLRLIYFSYDVKMKEKGDIPEGYSVSREKKERFSLILESASTNQTSMYLCASLEGQISTGAQYFGPGTRLTVL.

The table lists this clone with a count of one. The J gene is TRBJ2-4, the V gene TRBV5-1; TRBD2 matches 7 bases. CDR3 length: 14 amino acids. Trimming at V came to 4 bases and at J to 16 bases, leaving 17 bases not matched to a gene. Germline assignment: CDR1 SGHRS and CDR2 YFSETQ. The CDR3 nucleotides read TGCGCCAGCAGCCTGACCCAGGGAGGGAGGTCAGGATACTTC. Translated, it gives CASSLTQGGRSGYF.

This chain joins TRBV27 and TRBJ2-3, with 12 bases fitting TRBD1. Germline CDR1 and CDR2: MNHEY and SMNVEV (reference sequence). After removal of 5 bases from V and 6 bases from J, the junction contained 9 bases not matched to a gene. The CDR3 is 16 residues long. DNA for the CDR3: TGTGCCAGCAGTGCAGGGACAGGGGGCGCCCCGGATACGCAGTATTTT. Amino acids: CASSAGTGGAPDTQYF.

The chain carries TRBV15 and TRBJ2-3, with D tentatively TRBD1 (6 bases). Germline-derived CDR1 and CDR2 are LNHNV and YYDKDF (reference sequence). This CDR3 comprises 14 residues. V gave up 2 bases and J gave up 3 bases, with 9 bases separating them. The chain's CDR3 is CATSRPDSTDTQYF. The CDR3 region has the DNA TGTGCCACCAGCAGACCGGACAGTACAGATACGCAGTATTTT.

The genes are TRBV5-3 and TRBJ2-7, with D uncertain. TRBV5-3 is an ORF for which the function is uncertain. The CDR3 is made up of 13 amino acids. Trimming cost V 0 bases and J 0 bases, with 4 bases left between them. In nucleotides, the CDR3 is TGTGCCAGAAGCTTGGGGAGCTCCTACGAGCAGTACTTC. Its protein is CARSLGSSYEQYF.

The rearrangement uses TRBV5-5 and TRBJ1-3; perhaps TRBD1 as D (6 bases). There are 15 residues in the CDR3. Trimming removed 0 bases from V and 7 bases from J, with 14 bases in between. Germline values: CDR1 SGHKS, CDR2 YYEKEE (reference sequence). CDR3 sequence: CASSLGTERWNTIYF. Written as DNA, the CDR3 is TGTGCCAGCAGCTTGGGGACAGAGAGGTGGAACACCATATATTTT. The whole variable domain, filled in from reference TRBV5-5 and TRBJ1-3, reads DAGVTQSPTHLIKTRGQQVTLRCSPISGHKSVSWYQQVLGQGPQFIFQYYEKEERGRGNFPDRFSARQFPNYSSELNVNALLLGDSALYLCASSLGTERWNTIYFGEGSWLTVV.